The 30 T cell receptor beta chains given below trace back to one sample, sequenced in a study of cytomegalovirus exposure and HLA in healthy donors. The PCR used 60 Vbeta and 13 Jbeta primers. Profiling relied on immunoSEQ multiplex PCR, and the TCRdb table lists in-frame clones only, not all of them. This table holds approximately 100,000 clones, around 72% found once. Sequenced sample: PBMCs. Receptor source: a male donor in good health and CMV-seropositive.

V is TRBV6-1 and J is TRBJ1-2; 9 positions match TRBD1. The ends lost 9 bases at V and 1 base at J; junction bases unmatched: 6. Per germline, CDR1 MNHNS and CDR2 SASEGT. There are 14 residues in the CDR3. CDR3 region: CASGSGQGNYGYTF. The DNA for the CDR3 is TGTGCCAGTGGTTCGGGACAGGGTAACTATGGCTACACCTTC.

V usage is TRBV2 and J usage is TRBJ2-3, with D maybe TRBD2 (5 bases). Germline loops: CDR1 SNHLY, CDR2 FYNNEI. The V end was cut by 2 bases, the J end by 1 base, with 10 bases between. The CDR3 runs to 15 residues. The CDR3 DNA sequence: TGTGCCAGCAGTGAACTGGGAGTCCGCACAGATACGCAGTATTTT. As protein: CASSELGVRTDTQYF.

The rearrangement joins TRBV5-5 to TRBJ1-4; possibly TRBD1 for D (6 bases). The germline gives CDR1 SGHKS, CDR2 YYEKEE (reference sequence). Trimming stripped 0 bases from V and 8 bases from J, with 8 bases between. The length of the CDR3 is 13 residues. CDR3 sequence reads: CASSLGQGEKLFF. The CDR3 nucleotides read TGTGCCAGCAGCTTGGGGCAGGGGGAAAAACTGTTTTTT.

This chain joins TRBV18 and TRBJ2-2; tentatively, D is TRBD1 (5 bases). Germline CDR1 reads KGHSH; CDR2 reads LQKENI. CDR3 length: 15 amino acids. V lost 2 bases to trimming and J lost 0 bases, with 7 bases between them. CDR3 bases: TGTGCCAGCTCACCAGGGGCAGCGAACACCGGGGAGCTGTTTTTT. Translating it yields CASSPGAANTGELFF.

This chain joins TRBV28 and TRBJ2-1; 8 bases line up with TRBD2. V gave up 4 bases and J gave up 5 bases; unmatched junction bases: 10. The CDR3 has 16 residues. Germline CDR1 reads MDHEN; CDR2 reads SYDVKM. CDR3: CASSSAGGQPNNEQFF. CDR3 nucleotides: TGTGCCAGCAGTTCCGCGGGGGGACAACCGAACAATGAGCAGTTCTTC. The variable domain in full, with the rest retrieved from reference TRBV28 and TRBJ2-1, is DVKVTQSSRYLVKRTGEKVFLECVQDMDHENMFWYRQDPGLGLRLIYFSYDVKMKEKGDIPEGYSVSREKKERFSLILESASTNQTSMYLCASSSAGGQPNNEQFFGPGTRLTVL.

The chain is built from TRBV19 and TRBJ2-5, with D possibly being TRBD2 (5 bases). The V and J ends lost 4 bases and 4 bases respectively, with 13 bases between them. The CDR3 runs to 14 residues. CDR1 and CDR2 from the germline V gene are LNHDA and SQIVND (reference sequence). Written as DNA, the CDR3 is TGTGCCAGTAGTAAAGGACTCCCACGAGAGACCCAGTACTTC. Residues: CASSKGLPRETQYF. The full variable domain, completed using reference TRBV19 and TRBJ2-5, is DGGITQSPKYLFRKEGQNVTLSCEQNLNHDAMYWYRQDPGQGLRLIYYSQIVNDFQKGDIAEGYSVSREKKESFPLTVTSAQKNPTAFYLCASSKGLPRETQYFGPGTRLLVL.

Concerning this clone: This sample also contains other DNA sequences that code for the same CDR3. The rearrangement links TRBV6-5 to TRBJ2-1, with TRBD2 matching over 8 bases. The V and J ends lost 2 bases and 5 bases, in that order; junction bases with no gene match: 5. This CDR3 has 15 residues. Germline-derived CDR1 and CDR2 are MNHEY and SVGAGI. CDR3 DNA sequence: TGTGCCAGCAGTTACACGGCGGGGGGTCACAATGAGCAGTTCTTC. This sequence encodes CASSYTAGGHNEQFF.

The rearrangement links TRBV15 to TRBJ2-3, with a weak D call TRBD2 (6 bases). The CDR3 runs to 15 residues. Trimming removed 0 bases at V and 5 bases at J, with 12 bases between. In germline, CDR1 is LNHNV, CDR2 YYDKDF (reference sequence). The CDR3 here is CATSRDRASVDTQYF. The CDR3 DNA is TGTGCCACCAGCAGAGATCGTGCTAGCGTAGATACGCAGTATTTT.

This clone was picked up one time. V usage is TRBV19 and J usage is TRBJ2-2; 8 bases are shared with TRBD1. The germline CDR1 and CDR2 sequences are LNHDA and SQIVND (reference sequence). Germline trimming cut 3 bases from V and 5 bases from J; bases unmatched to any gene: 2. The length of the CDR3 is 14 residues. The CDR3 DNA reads TGTGCCAGTAGTATGGACAGGGCAACCGGGGAGCTGTTTTTT. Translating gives CASSMDRATGELFF.

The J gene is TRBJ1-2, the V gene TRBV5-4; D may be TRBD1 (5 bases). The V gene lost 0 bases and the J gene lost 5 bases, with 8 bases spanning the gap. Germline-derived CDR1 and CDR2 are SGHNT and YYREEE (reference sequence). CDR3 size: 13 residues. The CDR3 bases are TGTGCCAGCAGCTTGGAGTCAGGGTATGGCTACACCTTC. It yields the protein CASSLESGYGYTF.

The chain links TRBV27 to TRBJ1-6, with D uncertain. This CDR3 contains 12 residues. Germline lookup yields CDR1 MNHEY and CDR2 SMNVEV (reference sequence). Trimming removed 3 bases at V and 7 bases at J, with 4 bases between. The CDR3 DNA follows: TGTGCCAGCAGTTTGAGAAATTCACCCCTCCACTTT. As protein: CASSLRNSPLHF.

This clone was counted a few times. This CDR3 reads CASSQDRLESAQYF. The CDR3, as DNA: TGTGCCAGCAGCCAGGATAGACTGGAAAGTGCCCAGTACTTC. The chain recombines TRBV4-2 with TRBJ2-5; no reliable D call. The germline V and J ends were trimmed by 3 bases and 9 bases, with 17 bases remaining between them. Germline assignment: CDR1 LGHNA and CDR2 YNFKEQ. The CDR3 consists of 14 residues.

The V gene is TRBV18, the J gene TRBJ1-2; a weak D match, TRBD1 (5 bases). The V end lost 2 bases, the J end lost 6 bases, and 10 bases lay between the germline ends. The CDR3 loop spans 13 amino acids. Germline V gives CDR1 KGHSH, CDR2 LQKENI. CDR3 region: CASSPGTSNGYTF. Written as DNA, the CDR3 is TGTGCCAGCTCACCAGGGACTTCAAATGGCTACACCTTC.

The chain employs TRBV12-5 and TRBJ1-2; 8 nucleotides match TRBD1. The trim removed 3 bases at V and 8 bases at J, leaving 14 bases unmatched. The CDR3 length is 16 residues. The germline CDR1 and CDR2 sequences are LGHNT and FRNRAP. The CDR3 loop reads CASGFVTGQAFGGYTF. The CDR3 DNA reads TGTGCTAGTGGTTTCGTCACGGGACAGGCCTTCGGGGGCTACACCTTC.

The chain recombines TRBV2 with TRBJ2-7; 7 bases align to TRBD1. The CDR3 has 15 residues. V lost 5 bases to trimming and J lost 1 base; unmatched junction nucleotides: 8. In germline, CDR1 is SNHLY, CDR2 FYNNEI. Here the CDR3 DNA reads TGTGCCAGCAGTAGGGACAGCCGGGGTTCCTACGAGCAGTACTTC. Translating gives CASSRDSRGSYEQYF.

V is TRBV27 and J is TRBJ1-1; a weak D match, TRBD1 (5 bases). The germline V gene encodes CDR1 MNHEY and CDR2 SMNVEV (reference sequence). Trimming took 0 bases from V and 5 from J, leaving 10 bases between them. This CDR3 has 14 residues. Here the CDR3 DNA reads TGTGCCAGCAGTTTATCCCAGGGTCGAACTGAAGCTTTCTTT. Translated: CASSLSQGRTEAFF.

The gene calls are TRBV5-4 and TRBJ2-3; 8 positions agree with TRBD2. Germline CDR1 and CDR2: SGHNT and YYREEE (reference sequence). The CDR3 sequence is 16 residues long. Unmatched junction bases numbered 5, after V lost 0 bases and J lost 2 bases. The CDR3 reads CASSLVAGPNTDTQYF. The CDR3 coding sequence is TGTGCCAGCAGCTTGGTAGCGGGGCCGAACACAGATACGCAGTATTTT.

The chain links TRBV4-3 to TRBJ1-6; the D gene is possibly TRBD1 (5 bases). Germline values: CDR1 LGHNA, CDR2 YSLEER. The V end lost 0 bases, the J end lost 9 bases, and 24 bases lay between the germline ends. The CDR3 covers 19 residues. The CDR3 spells CASSQDVVSLRGRRSPLHF. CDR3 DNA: TGCGCCAGCAGCCAAGATGTGGTCTCCCTAAGGGGTCGACGTTCACCCCTCCACTTT.

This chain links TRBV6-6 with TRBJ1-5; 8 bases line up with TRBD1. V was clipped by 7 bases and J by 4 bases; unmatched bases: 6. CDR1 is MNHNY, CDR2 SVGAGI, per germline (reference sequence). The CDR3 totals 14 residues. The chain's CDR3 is CASNWGQENQPQHF. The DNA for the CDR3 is TGTGCCAGCAACTGGGGACAGGAGAATCAGCCCCAGCATTTT.

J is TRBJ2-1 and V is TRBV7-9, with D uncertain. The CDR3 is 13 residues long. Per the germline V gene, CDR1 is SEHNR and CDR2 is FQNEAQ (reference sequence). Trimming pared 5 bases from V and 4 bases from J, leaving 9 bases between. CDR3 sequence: CASSPVTYNEQFF. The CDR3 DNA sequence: TGTGCCAGCAGCCCCGTGACTTACAATGAGCAGTTCTTC.

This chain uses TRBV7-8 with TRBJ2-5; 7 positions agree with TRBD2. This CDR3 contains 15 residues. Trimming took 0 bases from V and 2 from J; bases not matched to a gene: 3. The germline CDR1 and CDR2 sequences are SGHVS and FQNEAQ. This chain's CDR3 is CASSLAWEGQETQYF. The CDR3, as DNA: TGTGCCAGCAGCTTAGCGTGGGAGGGACAAGAGACCCAGTACTTC.

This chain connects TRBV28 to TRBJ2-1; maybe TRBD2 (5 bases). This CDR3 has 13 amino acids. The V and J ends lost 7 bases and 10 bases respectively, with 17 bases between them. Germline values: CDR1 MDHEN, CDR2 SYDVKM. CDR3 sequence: CASIPTYQREQFF. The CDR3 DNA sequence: TGTGCCAGCATTCCGACTTACCAGCGGGAGCAGTTCTTC.

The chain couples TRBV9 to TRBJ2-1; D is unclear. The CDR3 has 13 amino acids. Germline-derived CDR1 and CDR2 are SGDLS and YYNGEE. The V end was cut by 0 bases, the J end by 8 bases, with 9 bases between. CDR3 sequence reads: CASSVGARDEQFF. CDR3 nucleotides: TGTGCCAGCAGCGTAGGGGCCAGAGATGAGCAGTTCTTC.

The CDR3 nucleotides are TGTGCCAGTAGTATAGATCTCCGTCCAGGGGGTCACAATCAGCCCCAGCATTTT. This codes for CASSIDLRPGGHNQPQHF. The V call is TRBV19, the J call TRBJ1-5; TRBD1 aligns across 7 bases. The CDR3 loop spans 18 amino acids. The trim removed 0 bases at V and 3 bases at J, leaving 11 bases unmatched. Germline V gene data show CDR1 as LNHDA and CDR2 as SQIVND (reference sequence).

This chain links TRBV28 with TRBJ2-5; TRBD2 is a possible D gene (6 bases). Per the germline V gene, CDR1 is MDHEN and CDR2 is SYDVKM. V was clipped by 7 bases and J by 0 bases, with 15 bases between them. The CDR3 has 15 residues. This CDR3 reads CASKEGRAYQETQYF. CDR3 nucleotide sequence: TGTGCCAGCAAGGAGGGCAGGGCGTACCAAGAGACCCAGTACTTC.

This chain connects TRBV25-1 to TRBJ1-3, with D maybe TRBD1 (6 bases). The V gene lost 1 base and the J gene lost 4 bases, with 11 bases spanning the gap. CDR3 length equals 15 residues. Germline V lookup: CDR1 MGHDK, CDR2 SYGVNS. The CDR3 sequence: CASSEWGLGGNTIYF. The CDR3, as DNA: TGTGCCAGCAGTGAATGGGGGCTTGGGGGAAACACCATATATTTT.

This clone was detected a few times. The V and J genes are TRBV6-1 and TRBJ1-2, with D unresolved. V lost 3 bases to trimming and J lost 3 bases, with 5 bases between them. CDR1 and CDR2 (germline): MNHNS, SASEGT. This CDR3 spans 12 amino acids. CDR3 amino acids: CASSDSYYGYTF. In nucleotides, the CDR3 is TGTGCCAGCAGTGATTCCTACTATGGCTACACCTTC.

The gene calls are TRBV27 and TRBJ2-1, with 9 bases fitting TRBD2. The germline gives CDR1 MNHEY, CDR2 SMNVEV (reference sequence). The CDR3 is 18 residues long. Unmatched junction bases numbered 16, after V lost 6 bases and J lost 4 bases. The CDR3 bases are TGTGCCAGCAGATCTACTTCCCGCGGACTAGCGCGTTACAATGAGCAGTTCTTC. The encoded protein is CASRSTSRGLARYNEQFF.

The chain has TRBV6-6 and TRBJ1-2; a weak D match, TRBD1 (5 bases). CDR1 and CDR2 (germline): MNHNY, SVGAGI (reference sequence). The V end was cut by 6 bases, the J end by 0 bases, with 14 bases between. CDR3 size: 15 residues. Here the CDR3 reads CASSQPGGSNYGYTF. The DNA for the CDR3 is TGTGCCAGCAGCCAGCCGGGGGGTTCTAACTATGGCTACACCTTC.

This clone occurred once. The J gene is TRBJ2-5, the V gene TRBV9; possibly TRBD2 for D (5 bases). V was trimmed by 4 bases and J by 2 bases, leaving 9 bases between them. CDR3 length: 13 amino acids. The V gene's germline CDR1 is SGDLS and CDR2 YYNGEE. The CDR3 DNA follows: TGTGCCAGCAGCCAATCGGGGCAAGAGACCCAGTACTTC. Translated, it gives CASSQSGQETQYF.